A single sample is the source of the 21 T cell receptor beta chains below, sequenced in a study of Graves' ophthalmopathy and Graves' hyperthyroidism. Beta-chain TCR CDR3 regions were amplified from RNA transcripts. In the first round, RT-PCR was carried out with HTBI primers, and a multiplex PCR formed the second round. TCRdb processed the multiplex PCR reads anew with MiXCR; each CDR3 protein has one entry. The sample records 620,000 or so distinct CDR3 sequences, 22% being singletons. The sample consisted of peripheral blood. These receptors were obtained from a woman aged 18-29 years with stable Graves' hyperthyroidism. Some clones in this sample may be carry-over from other donors' samples.

In its sample, this clonotype was seen once. The chain combines TRBV14 with TRBJ1-1; D unclear. Germline V gene data show CDR1 as SGHDN and CDR2 as FVKESK. V lost 4 bases and J lost 8, with 11 bases in between. This CDR3 spans 12 amino acids. The CDR3 coding sequence is TGTGCCAGCAGCCCTCTCGGGCTAGAAGCTTTCTTT. It translates to CASSPLGLEAFF.

There are many counts of this clonotype. This chain uses TRBV20-1 with TRBJ1-1; perhaps TRBD1 as D (5 bases). Between the trimmed V and J ends, which lost 5 bases and 1 base, there was a span of 17 bases. The germline gives CDR1 DFQATT, CDR2 SNEGSKA (reference sequence). CDR3 size: 15 residues. DNA of the CDR3: TGCAGTGCTCCGAAGTACGGGACGGGGAACACTGAAGCTTTCTTT. Translating gives CSAPKYGTGNTEAFF.

For this clonotype: At one end, the junction sequence differs from germline, possibly due to a read error. This chain joins TRBV6-2 or TRBV6-3 and TRBJ2-7; 7 nucleotides line up with TRBD1. CDR3 size: 15 residues. Germline values: CDR1 MNHEY, CDR2 SVGEGT. The CDR3 spells CTSSYGTEGSYEQYF. The CDR3 DNA sequence: TGTACCAGCAGTTACGGGACAGAGGGCTCCTACGAGCAGTACTTC.

This clonotype was seen at least ten times. The V and J genes are TRBV6-4 and TRBJ1-1; 7 nucleotides match TRBD1. The CDR3 is made up of 17 amino acids. CDR1 is MRHNA and CDR2 is SNTAGT in the germline V gene. Trimming at V came to 2 bases and at J to 2 bases, leaving 11 bases not matched to a gene. CDR3 amino acids: CASSDLLLGTANTEAFF. The CDR3 DNA follows: TGTGCCAGCAGTGACCTGCTATTGGGGACAGCTAACACTGAAGCTTTCTTT.

Ten or more counts support this clonotype. The V and J genes are TRBV12-3 or TRBV12-4 and TRBJ2-7; a possible D gene is TRBD1 (6 bases). The CDR3 length is 15 residues. Deletions cut 3 bases from V and 2 bases from J, with 14 bases between. As DNA, the CDR3 is TGTGCCAGCAGTTTTAAGGGGGTTGGGCCCTACGAGCAGTACTTC. Its translation: CASSFKGVGPYEQYF.

Turning to this clonotype: A read error is possible here, since a much larger clone lies one base away. The rearrangement joins TRBV14 to TRBJ1-1; 7 bases align to TRBD1. V shed 2 bases, J shed 0 bases, and the junction held 3 bases outside the gene matches. CDR1 is SGHDN, CDR2 FVKESK, per germline. The CDR3 is 15 residues long. The CDR3 spells CASSQSGTVNTEAFF. The DNA for the CDR3 is TGTGCCAGCAGCCAATCCGGGACAGTGAACACTGAAGCTTTCTTT.

This clonotype was recorded at least ten times. The chain is built from TRBV6-5 and TRBJ2-1; D might be TRBD2 (6 bases). The germline CDR1 and CDR2 sequences are MNHEY and SVGAGI. Trimming pared 5 bases from V and 9 bases from J, leaving 14 bases between. This CDR3 comprises 13 residues. The CDR3 nucleotides read TGTGCCAGCAGTCCTGGACTGGGGGGTGAGCAGTTCTTC. Amino acid sequence: CASSPGLGGEQFF.

This clonotype appeared many times. V usage is TRBV20-1 and J usage is TRBJ2-7; D possibly corresponds to TRBD1 (5 bases). CDR1 DFQATT and CDR2 SNEGSKA come from the germline V gene (reference sequence). The CDR3 is 13 residues long. Deletions cut 0 bases from V and 3 bases from J, with 9 bases between. In DNA, the CDR3 is TGCAGTGCTAGAGATTCTAGGGGCTACGAGCAGTACTTC. Protein: CSARDSRGYEQYF.

In this sample, this clonotype turned up a few times. A read error may produce the germline difference seen at one junction end. V and J are TRBV18 and TRBJ2-4; D is undetermined. CDR3 size: 15 residues. CDR1 and CDR2 (germline): KGHSH, LQKENI. The CDR3 coding sequence is TGTGCCAGCTCACCAATGGGGATTGCCAAAAACATTAAGTACTTC. Protein: CASSPMGIAKNIKYF.

The chain has TRBV6-1 and TRBJ2-5, with a possible D match to TRBD2 (7 bases). Trimming left V 4 bases short and J 6 bases short, with 12 bases between. From germline, CDR1 is MNHNS and CDR2 SASEGT. This CDR3 has 13 amino acids. The CDR3 sequence: CASSGGGGKTQYF. CDR3 bases: TGTGCCAGCAGTGGGGGGGGCGGGAAGACCCAGTACTTC.

The sample holds many counts of this clonotype. The V gene is TRBV6-1, the J gene TRBJ2-5, with D maybe TRBD2 (7 bases). Germline CDR1 MNHNS, CDR2 SASEGT. The CDR3 is 16 amino acids. The V end was cut by 2 bases, the J end by 5 bases, with 18 bases between. CDR3 sequence reads: CASSELGGGPPETQYF. CDR3 DNA sequence: TGTGCCAGCAGTGAACTGGGCGGGGGCCCTCCGGAGACCCAGTACTTC.

This clonotype turned up a few times. This chain links TRBV9 with TRBJ1-2, with no clear D. Germline-derived CDR1 and CDR2 are SGDLS and YYNGEE. V was shortened by 7 bases and J by 6 bases, with 19 bases between the two germline ends. This CDR3 has 14 residues. The CDR3 spells CASSPDIGTDGYTF. The CDR3 coding sequence is TGTGCCAGCTCCCCAGATATTGGAACGGATGGCTACACCTTC.

Ten or more counts support this clonotype. The rearrangement uses TRBV6-1 and TRBJ2-2; 10 bases match TRBD1. In germline, CDR1 is MNHNS, CDR2 SASEGT. The CDR3 extends over 18 amino acids. J gave up 1 base and V 4 bases, and 9 bases lay outside the gene matches. The CDR3 region has the DNA TGTGCCAGCAGTGGCCGGGGGACAGGGGAACGGAACACCGGGGAGCTGTTTTTT. Encoded protein: CASSGRGTGERNTGELFF.

This clonotype was detected a few times. The chain recombines TRBV19 with TRBJ2-2; D not certain. The length of the CDR3 is 15 residues. Trimming shortened V by 11 bases and J by 8 bases, and 24 bases separated the two germline ends. CDR1 is LNHDA, CDR2 SQIVND, per germline (reference sequence). The CDR3 nucleotides are TGTGCCTCGACGCATGTCCGCAGTTCCCCGGGGGAGCTGTTTTTT. Translation gives CASTHVRSSPGELFF.

This clonotype was observed a handful of times. CDR3 loop: CASRAGTAWTEAFF. DNA for the CDR3: TGCGCCAGCAGAGCCGGGACAGCCTGGACTGAAGCTTTCTTT. This chain uses TRBV5-1 with TRBJ1-1, with 7 bases aligning to TRBD1. Germline-derived CDR1 and CDR2 are SGHRS and YFSETQ. The CDR3 length is 14 residues. V was pared by 5 bases and J by 5 bases, with 9 bases of the junction left unmatched.

The V call is TRBV6-5, the J call TRBJ1-1, with D possibly being TRBD1 (5 bases). Germline CDR1 is MNHEY and CDR2 is SVGAGI. V was pared by 5 bases and J by 7 bases, with 11 bases between. This CDR3 contains 12 residues. For the CDR3, the DNA is TGTGCCAGCAGTCACGGGGGGGATGAAGCTTTCTTT. Its protein product is CASSHGGDEAFF.

This clonotype has at least ten counts. The chain couples TRBV6-5 to TRBJ1-5; the D gene is possibly TRBD1 (5 bases). Trimming stripped 5 bases from V and 5 bases from J, with 19 bases between. Germline CDR1 MNHEY, CDR2 SVGAGI. This CDR3 is 16 amino acids long. In nucleotides, the CDR3 is TGTGCCAGCAGTCGCGGCGGGGGGTTCGGGTATCAGCCCCAGCATTTT. This translates into CASSRGGGFGYQPQHF.

This clonotype was detected many times. The chain employs TRBV20-1 and TRBJ1-6; tentative D call: TRBD1 (5 bases). The CDR3 has 12 amino acids. Per germline, CDR1 DFQATT and CDR2 SNEGSKA (reference sequence). The V gene lost 0 bases and the J gene lost 14 bases, with 11 bases spanning the gap. CDR3 protein: CSARDVWGALHF. The CDR3 DNA reads as TGCAGTGCTAGAGACGTGTGGGGGGCCCTCCACTTT.

The rearrangement uses TRBV4-1 and TRBJ2-5; a weak D match, TRBD2 (5 bases). CDR3 length equals 16 residues. The ends were cut back, 4 bases at V and 1 base at J, with 16 bases in the middle. Germline lookup yields CDR1 MGHRA and CDR2 YSYEKL. The CDR3 DNA is TGCGCCAGCAGCCTACTCGTTACGGGATCCCAAGAGACCCAGTACTTC. It codes for CASSLLVTGSQETQYF.

The chain couples TRBV12-3 or TRBV12-4 to TRBJ2-2; D is possibly TRBD1 (6 bases). Trimming removed 7 bases from V and 0 bases from J, with 15 bases in between. This CDR3 is 16 amino acids long. CDR3 sequence reads: CASMLWGHTNTGELFF. CDR3 bases: TGTGCCAGCATGCTTTGGGGACATACGAACACCGGGGAGCTGTTTTTT.

This clonotype showed up many times. This chain joins TRBV27 and TRBJ1-1; the D gene is possibly TRBD1 (5 bases). The germline V gene encodes CDR1 MNHEY and CDR2 SMNVEV (reference sequence). The CDR3 is made up of 15 amino acids. V was pared by 4 bases and J by 6 bases, with 18 bases between. For the CDR3, the DNA is TGTGCCAGCAGTTCCCACCGGGACCTACGTGCTGAAGCTTTCTTT. Residues: CASSSHRDLRAEAFF.